This TCR beta chain was profiled in a study of OX40 agonist ivuxolimab in advanced cancers. Study overall: Patients received the agonistic anti-OX40 (CD134) antibody ivuxolimab.

The method was immunoSEQ multiplex PCR; TCRdb's version includes in-frame clones alone and lacks a portion of them. Of tens of thousands of clones in the sample, roughly nine tenths were seen once. V dropped 8 bases and J dropped 5; count of bases not matched to a gene: 7. From germline, CDR1 is LNHDA and CDR2 SQIVND (reference sequence). This CDR3 region has 13 residues. Excluded were patients having autoimmune disease history or systemic immunosuppression. The J gene is TRBJ2-5, the V gene TRBV19; 8 bases fit TRBD2. The specimen comprised CD4+ or CD8+ T cells sorted from blood, sampled in a trial of the OX40 agonist ivuxolimab. The receptor's source is an adult with an advanced solid tumor such as melanoma, head and neck, liver or kidney cancer. CDR3 nucleotides: TGTGCCAGTCGCCGGGGGGGGAAGGAGACCCAGTACTTC. Its translation is CASRRGGKETQYF.